This T cell receptor beta chain was sequenced during a study of T cell responses to AZD1222 COVID-19 vaccine. Whole-study context: Pooled samples include second doses given at about 4 or 12 weeks. Notes on the study in general: No day 14 peak samples; only post-peak repertoires were characterized. Distributed over spike, vaccine-associated CD4 TCRs predominated at 160-218 and 743-854. The donors showed a predominance of white British ancestry and of females, with possible underestimation of clonal diversity.

As regards this clone: Its target is unknown.

Repertoires were generated with immunoSEQ multiplex PCR, while TCRdb's copy carries only in-frame clones and drops some. This repertoire shows more than 95,000 clones, around nine tenths found once; its top ten account for 5% to 6%. The CDR3 is made up of 12 amino acids. Germline lookup yields CDR1 LGHNT and CDR2 FRNRAP. V dropped 3 bases and J dropped 5 bases, with 7 bases sitting between them. The sequences come from peripheral blood, collected on day 0 of AZD1222 vaccination. The receptor was derived from an adult in good health. The rearrangement joins TRBV12-5 to TRBJ1-1; no clear D. The CDR3: CASGLWETEAFF. CDR3 nucleotide sequence: TGTGCTAGTGGTTTATGGGAGACTGAAGCTTTCTTT.